These T cell receptor beta chains were read from a single sample in a study of glioma-infiltrating T cells after dendritic cell vaccination. Method: immunoSEQ multiplex PCR; TCRdb's copy keeps in-frame clones and lacks some. The sample has about 10,000 clones, roughly 86% seen once. The sample in question was blood, obtained after dendritic cell vaccination. The receptors here all came from a human donor with glioblastoma. Each CDR3 is given with its conserved first and last residue. D genes are given only for firm matches. The listing skips clone size in some rows; elsewhere it reads once, few, many or a size class.

clone size	D gene	V gene	J gene	CDR3 DNA	CDR3 protein
once	TRBD1	TRBV6-5	TRBJ2-3	TGTGCCAGCAGTTACTCTGGACAGGGGACGCAGTATTTT	CASSYSGQGTQYF
NA	TRBD1	TRBV9	TRBJ2-1	TGTGCCAGCAGCGACCCGCCGGGACAGCAATTCAATGAGCAGTTCTTC	CASSDPPGQQFNEQFF
NA	NA	TRBV5-5	TRBJ2-5	TGTGCCAGCAGCCGATCCCGGCCGCGGGCGCAAGAGACCCAGTACTTC	CASSRSRPRAQETQYF
NA	NA	TRBV11-2	TRBJ2-6	TGTGCCAGCAGCCCCAAGACAGGAGTTCCCTCTGGGGCCAACGTCCTGACTTTC	CASSPKTGVPSGANVLTF
NA	TRBD1	TRBV28	TRBJ2-7	TGTGCCAGCAGTACACCGGGACAGGGCTACGAGCAGTACTTC	CASSTPGQGYEQYF
NA	TRBD1	TRBV9	TRBJ2-2	TGTGCCAGCAGCGTAGACGACAGGGCCGGCACCGGGGAGCTGTTTTTT	CASSVDDRAGTGELFF
NA	TRBD1	TRBV19	TRBJ1-1	TGTGCCAGTAGTGAGGGGGCTGGAGCTTTCTTT	CASSEGAGAFF
NA	NA	TRBV19	TRBJ2-1	TGTGCCAGTAGTATCGTGGGGGCGTCCAATGAGCAGTTCTTC	CASSIVGASNEQFF
NA	TRBD2	TRBV7-3	TRBJ2-1	TGTGCCAGCAGTAAGACTAGCGGGAGTTTCAATGAGCAGTTCTTC	CASSKTSGSFNEQFF
few	NA	TRBV2	TRBJ1-4	TGTGCCAGCAGCCGGGATCATAATGAAAAACTGTTTTTT	CASSRDHNEKLFF
few	NA	TRBV18	TRBJ2-2	TGTGCCAGCTCACCTAAGACAGGCGCGAACACCGGGGAGCTGTTTTTT	CASSPKTGANTGELFF
NA	NA	TRBV4-3	TRBJ2-7	TGCGCCAGCAGCCAACTGACAGCCCCCCTCTACGAGCAGTACTTC	CASSQLTAPLYEQYF
NA	NA	TRBV11-2	TRBJ2-5	TGTGCCAGCAGCTTAGGCGACAGACAAGAGACCCAGTACTTC	CASSLGDRQETQYF
NA	TRBD1	TRBV5-1	TRBJ2-1	TGCGCCAGCAGCATGACCCAAGGACAGGTTGGGTACAATGAGCAGTTCTTC	CASSMTQGQVGYNEQFF
NA	TRBD2	TRBV7-2	TRBJ2-7	TGTGCCAGCAGCTTAGTCTCTCAACTAGCGGGAGGCTCCTACGAGCAGTACTTC	CASSLVSQLAGGSYEQYF
NA	TRBD1	TRBV6-1	TRBJ1-1	TGTGCCAGCAGCTCAGGGGGCTTTAACACTGAAGCTTTCTTT	CASSSGGFNTEAFF
NA	NA	TRBV5-8	TRBJ2-4	TGTGCCAGCAGCTTGGGGGCAGGGAAGAACATTCAGTACTTC	CASSLGAGKNIQYF
NA	NA	TRBV6-5	TRBJ1-1	TGTGCCAGCAGTTACTCGAAGAGCACTGAAGCTTTCTTT	CASSYSKSTEAFF
NA	NA	TRBV4-3	TRBJ1-2	TGCGCCAGCAGCCAAGATCTTGTATTCGTCGGCTACACCTTC	CASSQDLVFVGYTF
NA	TRBD1	TRBV10-2	TRBJ2-7	TGCGCCAGCAGTGGGGGACAGCCCCGCTACGAGCAGTACTTC	CASSGGQPRYEQYF
NA	NA	TRBV2	TRBJ2-7	TGTGCCAGCAGTGAATCAGGAAGCTCCTACGAGCAGTACTTC	CASSESGSSYEQYF
NA	NA	TRBV30	TRBJ1-1	TGTGCCTGGAATTTCCGCACTGAAGCTTTCTTT	CAWNFRTEAFF
few	TRBD2	TRBV11-3	TRBJ2-3	TGTGCCAGCAGCCTAGGGGGCCGACTAGCGGGAGTCAATACGCAGTATTTT	CASSLGGRLAGVNTQYF
NA	NA	TRBV9	TRBJ2-7	TGTGCCAGCAGCGATGGTGCGGGTCTTGTCGACGAGCAGTACTTC	CASSDGAGLVDEQYF
once	TRBD1	TRBV5-1	TRBJ1-1	TGCGCCAGCAGCCAACTGATCGGACAGGGGAATACTGAAGCTTTCTTT	CASSQLIGQGNTEAFF
NA	NA	TRBV19	TRBJ2-2	TGTGCCAGTAGGTTCAGTAACACCGGGGAGCTGTTTTTT	CASRFSNTGELFF
NA	NA	TRBV27	TRBJ1-2	TGTGCCAGCACCACACGCCAGACAGGTAGCTATGGCTACACCTTC	CASTTRQTGSYGYTF
NA	NA	TRBV6-4	TRBJ2-3	TGTGCCAGCAGTAGCGGGAGCACAGATACGCAGTATTTT	CASSSGSTDTQYF
NA	TRBD1	TRBV5-4	TRBJ1-5	TGTGCCAGCAGCCAAGGAAGACAGGGGAATCAGCCCCAGCATTTT	CASSQGRQGNQPQHF
NA	TRBD2	TRBV4-2	TRBJ2-3	TGTGCCAGCAGCCAAGATGCTAGCGGGAGGTCGACAGATACGCAGTATTTT	CASSQDASGRSTDTQYF
NA	NA	TRBV5-1	TRBJ2-3	TGCGCCAGCAGCAAGGCCGGCCGGGTTACAGATACGCAGTATTTT	CASSKAGRVTDTQYF
few	NA	TRBV7-6	TRBJ2-7	TGTGCCAGCAGCCCGGGGGGCCGCTACGAGCAGTACTTC	CASSPGGRYEQYF
NA	NA	TRBV6-5	TRBJ1-5	TGTGCCAGCAGTTGGGGGGGCGGAGGCAATCAGCCCCAGCATTTT	CASSWGGGGNQPQHF
NA	NA	TRBV7-8	TRBJ1-1	TGTGCCAGCAGCCCCCGGTCTGGAGTCCCCAACACTGAAGCTTTCTTT	CASSPRSGVPNTEAFF
NA	TRBD2	TRBV9	TRBJ2-1	TGTGCCAGCAGCGCAGTAGGGACTAGCGGGGGCAATGAGCAGTTCTTC	CASSAVGTSGGNEQFF
NA	NA	TRBV2	TRBJ2-5	TGTGCCAGCAGTGAAATCGGGTCAGTCCAAGAGACCCAGTACTTC	CASSEIGSVQETQYF
NA	NA	TRBV6-5	TRBJ1-1	TGTGCCAGCAGTTACGCCGGGTCGGGAGGGGCTTTCTTT	CASSYAGSGGAFF
NA	TRBD1	TRBV19	TRBJ2-5	TGTGCCAGTAGCCCGACAGGGGGTGTCGAGACCCAGTACTTC	CASSPTGGVETQYF
NA	NA	TRBV2	TRBJ2-7	TGTGCCAGCAGTGAAGGCGGCACCTACGAGCAGTACTTC	CASSEGGTYEQYF
NA	TRBD1	TRBV29-1	TRBJ2-1	TGCAGCGCCCCCCGGGACAGGGGCTACAATGAGCAGTTCTTC	CSAPRDRGYNEQFF
NA	NA	TRBV7-2	TRBJ2-7	TGTGCCAGCAGCTTAGGACCAGCGGGTACCTACGAGCAGTACTTC	CASSLGPAGTYEQYF
few	TRBD2	TRBV5-6	TRBJ2-3	TGTGCCAGCAGCTTGTTCGCGGGAGTTTTTACAGATACGCAGTATTTT	CASSLFAGVFTDTQYF
NA	NA	TRBV6-5	TRBJ1-2	TGTGCCAGCAGTTTGACAGAGACGGACGGCTACACCTTC	CASSLTETDGYTF
few	NA	TRBV5-1	TRBJ2-7	TGCGCCAGCAGCTTGAATAGCGGGACAGTGGGGGGCGAGCAGTACTTC	CASSLNSGTVGGEQYF
NA	TRBD2	TRBV7-2	TRBJ2-7	TGTGCCAGCCTACGACTAGCGGGGCCCTACGAGCAGTACTTC	CASLRLAGPYEQYF
NA	TRBD1	TRBV10-1	TRBJ1-1	TGCGCCAGCAGCAAACCGGGACAGGAATTGAACACTGAAGCTTTCTTT	CASSKPGQELNTEAFF
NA	TRBD1	TRBV19	TRBJ1-2	TGTGCCAGTAGTATAGCCGGACAGGGCAGTGGCTACACCTTC	CASSIAGQGSGYTF
NA	TRBD2	TRBV9	TRBJ2-3	TGTGCCAGCAGCGTAGGGTCCCTCACTAGCGGGGTAGATACGCAGTATTTT	CASSVGSLTSGVDTQYF
NA	NA	TRBV5-5	TRBJ1-3	TGTGCCAGCAGCGCAGCCCGGCCTAGCAGCTCTGGAAACACCATATATTTT	CASSAARPSSSGNTIYF
NA	NA	TRBV7-2	TRBJ2-7	TGTGCCAGCAGCAGGGACAAGGAGCAGTACTTC	CASSRDKEQYF
NA	TRBD1	TRBV19	TRBJ2-3	TGTGCCAGTAGTATTCGACAGGGGAGAGATACGCAGTATTTT	CASSIRQGRDTQYF
NA	TRBD1	TRBV27	TRBJ1-1	TGTGCCAGCAGCCGCGGACAGGGGGTGTGGGCTTTCTTT	CASSRGQGVWAFF
once	TRBD2	TRBV9	TRBJ2-6	TGTGCCAGCAGCGTATCGGGGGGGCCTATCTCTGGGGCCAACGTCCTGACTTTC	CASSVSGGPISGANVLTF
NA	NA	TRBV27	TRBJ2-3	TGTGCCAGCAGTTTTTCTTTTAGCGCTGCCAGCACAGATACGCAGTATTTT	CASSFSFSAASTDTQYF
NA	NA	TRBV5-1	TRBJ2-7	TGCGCCAGCAGCTTGGCCGCACAGTTGTCCTACGAGCAGTACTTC	CASSLAAQLSYEQYF
NA	TRBD1	TRBV7-9	TRBJ1-1	TGTGCCGCGGGAGGTGGGACAGGGGTCACTGAAGCTTTCTTT	CAAGGGTGVTEAFF
NA	NA	TRBV4-2	TRBJ2-7	TGTGCCAGCAGCCAACCAAAGACAGGATCGGGCTACGAGCAGTACTTC	CASSQPKTGSGYEQYF
NA	TRBD1	TRBV5-1	TRBJ2-7	TGCGCCAGCAGCTTGGCGGGACAGGGGGCCCACGAGCAGTACTTC	CASSLAGQGAHEQYF
NA	NA	TRBV27	TRBJ2-1	TGTGCCAGTAATATCCAGGGGAGTAACAATGAGCAGTTCTTC	CASNIQGSNNEQFF